This T cell receptor (beta chain) was sequenced in a study of neurological immune-mediated disorders. In its sample, this clonotype was seen many times. Per the germline V gene, CDR1 is SGHRS and CDR2 is YFSETQ. The CDR3 has 16 residues. V gave up 4 bases and J gave up 2 bases; unmatched junction bases: 4. TCRdb re-derived calls from the 5' RACE reads in MiXCR, one entry per CDR3 protein. Found here are about 80,000 distinct CDR3 sequences, 5.5% to 6.5% of them singletons; the top ten hold roughly 7.9%. Time point noted: longitudinal time-point 2. Source material: PBMCs. The receptor's source is a woman aged 55-70 years with multiple sclerosis. The chain carries TRBV5-1 and TRBJ2-6; TRBD1 matches 9 bases. CDR3 residues: CASSTGTGTGANVLTF. The CDR3 bases are TGCGCCAGCAGCACAGGGACAGGGACTGGGGCCAACGTCCTGACTTTC.